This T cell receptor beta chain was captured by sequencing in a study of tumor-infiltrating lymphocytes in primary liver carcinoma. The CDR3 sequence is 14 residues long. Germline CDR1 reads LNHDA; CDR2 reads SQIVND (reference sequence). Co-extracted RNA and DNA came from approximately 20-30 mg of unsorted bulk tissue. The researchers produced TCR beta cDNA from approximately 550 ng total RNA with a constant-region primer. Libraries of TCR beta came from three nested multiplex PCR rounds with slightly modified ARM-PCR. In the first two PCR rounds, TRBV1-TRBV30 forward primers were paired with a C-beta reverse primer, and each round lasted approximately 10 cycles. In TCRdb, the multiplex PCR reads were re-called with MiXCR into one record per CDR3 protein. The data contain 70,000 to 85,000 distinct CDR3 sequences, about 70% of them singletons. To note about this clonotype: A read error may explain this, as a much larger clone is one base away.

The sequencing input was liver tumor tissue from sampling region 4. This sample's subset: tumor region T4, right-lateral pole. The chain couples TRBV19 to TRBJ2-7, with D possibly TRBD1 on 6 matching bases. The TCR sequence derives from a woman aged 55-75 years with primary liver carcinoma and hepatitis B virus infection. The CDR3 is CTTASGTRTYEQYF. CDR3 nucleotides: TGTACCACGGCGTCCGGGACAAGGACCTACGAGCAGTACTTC.